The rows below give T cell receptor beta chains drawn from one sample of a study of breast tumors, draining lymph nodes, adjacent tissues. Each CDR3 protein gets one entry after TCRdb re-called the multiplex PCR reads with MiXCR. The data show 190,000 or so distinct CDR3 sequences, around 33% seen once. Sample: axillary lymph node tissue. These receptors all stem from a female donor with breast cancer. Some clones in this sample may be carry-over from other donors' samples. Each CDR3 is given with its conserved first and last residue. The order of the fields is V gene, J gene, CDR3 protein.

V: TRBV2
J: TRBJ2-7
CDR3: CASSGQSYEQYF

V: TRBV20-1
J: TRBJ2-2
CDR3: CSARSGTGAAGELFF

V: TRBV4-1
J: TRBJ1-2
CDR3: CASSHETGDYGYTF

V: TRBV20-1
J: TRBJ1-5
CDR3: CSARDLGVVGNQPQHF

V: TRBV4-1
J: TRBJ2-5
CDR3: CASSQEAARKETQYF

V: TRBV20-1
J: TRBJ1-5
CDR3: CSAERADRGGGSNQPQHF

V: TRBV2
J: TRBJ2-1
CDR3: CASSEGGSGTRRFF

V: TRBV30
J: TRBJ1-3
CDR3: CAWSVQGNTIYF

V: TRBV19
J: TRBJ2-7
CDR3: CASSIEILRQGPPEQYF

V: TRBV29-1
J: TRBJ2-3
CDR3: CSVGGSTDTQYF

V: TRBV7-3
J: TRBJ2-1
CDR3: CASSLAGSSSYNEQFF

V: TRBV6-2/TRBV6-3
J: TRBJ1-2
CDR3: CASSQTANYGYTF

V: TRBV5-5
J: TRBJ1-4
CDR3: CASSLGQANEKLFF

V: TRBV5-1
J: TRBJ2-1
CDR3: CASSLEVAGVWNEQFF

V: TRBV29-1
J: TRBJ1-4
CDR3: CSVEDGRGREKLFF

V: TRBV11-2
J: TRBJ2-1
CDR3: CASSLVTGSGSLRGHKRLFF

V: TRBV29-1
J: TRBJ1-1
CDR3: CSVASQGITEAFF

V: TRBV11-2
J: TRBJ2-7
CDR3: CASSLVGSGMPEQYF

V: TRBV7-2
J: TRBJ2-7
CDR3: CASSNRAEQYF

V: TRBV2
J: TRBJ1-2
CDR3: CASSGTGQGDGYTF

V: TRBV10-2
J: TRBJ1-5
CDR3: CASRLPKQGNEPQHF

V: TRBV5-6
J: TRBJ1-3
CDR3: CASSFGTGNTIYF

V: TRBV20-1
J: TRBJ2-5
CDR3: CSAIPSGGVATQCF

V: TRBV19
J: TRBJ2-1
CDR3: CASSIWTGGRGEQFF

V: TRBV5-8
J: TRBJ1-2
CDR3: CASSFSPWGYTF

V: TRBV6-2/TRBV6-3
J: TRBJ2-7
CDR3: CASRQGNYEQYF

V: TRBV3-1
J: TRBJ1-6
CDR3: CASSQRDMGSPLHF

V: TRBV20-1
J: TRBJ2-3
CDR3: CSARLAGVPDTQYF

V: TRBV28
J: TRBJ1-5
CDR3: CATLLTGYNQPQHF

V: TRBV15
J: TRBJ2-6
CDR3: CATSREGTGANVLTF

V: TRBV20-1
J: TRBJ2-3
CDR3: CSASSSSTDTQYF

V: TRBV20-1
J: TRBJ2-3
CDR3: CSAPDSQWESTDTQYF

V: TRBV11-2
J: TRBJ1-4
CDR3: CASSLSQRAGTTNEKLFF

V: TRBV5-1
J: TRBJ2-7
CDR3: CASSEVTSAAHEQYF

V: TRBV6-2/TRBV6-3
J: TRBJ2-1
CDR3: CASSYPTSRRSYNEQFF

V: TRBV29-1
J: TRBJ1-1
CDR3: CSVETVGTEAFF

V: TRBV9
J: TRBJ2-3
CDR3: CASSVYGGASDTQYF

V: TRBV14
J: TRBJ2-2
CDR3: CASSQLGTSAGELFF

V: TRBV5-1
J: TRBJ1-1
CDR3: CASSLAGRGSAFF

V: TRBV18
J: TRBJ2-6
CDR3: CASSPLDRSRSGANVLTF

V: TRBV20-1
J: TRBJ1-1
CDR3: CSGTGGDTEAFF

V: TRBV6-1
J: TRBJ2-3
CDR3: CASDRDFTDTQYF

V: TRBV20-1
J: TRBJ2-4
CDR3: CSARDPSGSGNIQYF

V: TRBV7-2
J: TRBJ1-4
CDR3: CASSPGGSEKLFF

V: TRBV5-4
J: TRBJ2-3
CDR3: CASSLSRDNEQYF

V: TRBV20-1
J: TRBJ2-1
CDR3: CSARGGTGDNEQFF

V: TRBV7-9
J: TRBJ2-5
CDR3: CASSSTEVETQYF

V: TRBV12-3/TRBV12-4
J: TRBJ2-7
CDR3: CASSFGRQGAYEQYF

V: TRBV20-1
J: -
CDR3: CSANPGLLSTDTQFF

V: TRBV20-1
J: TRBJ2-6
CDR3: CSASSGANVPTF

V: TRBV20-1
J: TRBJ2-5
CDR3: CSANLDRGYGNQPQYF

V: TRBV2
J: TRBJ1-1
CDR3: CASRTGPYSTEAFF

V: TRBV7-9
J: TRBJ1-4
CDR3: CASSSPQGEIATNEKLFF

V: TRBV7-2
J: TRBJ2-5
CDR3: CASSLASGHQETQYF

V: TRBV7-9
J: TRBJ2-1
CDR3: CASSLGRDRLAGGEDEQFF

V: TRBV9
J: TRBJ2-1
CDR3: CASSTVGGDEQFF

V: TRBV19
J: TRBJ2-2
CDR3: CASKGANTGELFF